These 14 T cell receptor beta chains originate from one sample sequenced in a study of blood T cell repertoires in COVID-19 (dated by TCRdb to the early 2020s). Library prep was done by the immunoSEQ multiplex PCR assay. Not all clones reach the TCRdb copy of this immuneACCESS table, which keeps in-frame sequences only. Checked studies attribute under half of the gap to unresolved V genes and leave the rest unexplained. Here the sample has 150,000 to 200,000 clones; 60% to 80% occur a single time. The leading ten clones occupy 15% to 20% of the sample. Specimen: PBMCs or T cells enriched from blood (not recorded which). The origin of the receptors is a woman between 45 and 60 years old who had recovered from COVID-19.

This rearrangement joins TRBV5-1 to TRBJ2-3; tentative D call: TRBD2 (6 bases). The CDR3 covers 15 residues. V lost 0 bases to trimming and J lost 0 bases, with 8 bases between them. Germline V gene lookup returns CDR1 SGHRS and CDR2 YFSETQ. This CDR3 reads CASSLVAGSTDTQYF. In nucleotides, the CDR3 is TGCGCCAGCAGCTTGGTCGCGGGGAGCACAGATACGCAGTATTTT.

This clone was seen only a few times. V gene TRBV19 combines with J gene TRBJ1-4, with D maybe TRBD1 (5 bases). With 8 bases removed from V and 5 bases from J, the gap between germline ends came to 24 bases. The germline V gene has CDR1 LNHDA and CDR2 SQIVND (reference sequence). This CDR3 has 17 amino acids. CDR3 region: CASSSRGIGDGNEKLFF. CDR3 nucleotide sequence: TGTGCCAGTTCTAGTCGGGGGATAGGAGACGGGAATGAAAAACTGTTTTTT.

The J gene is TRBJ1-6, the V gene TRBV9; tentatively, D is TRBD1 (5 bases). V lost 3 bases, J lost 4 bases, and 17 bases lay in between. This CDR3 is built from 17 residues. Per the germline V gene, CDR1 is SGDLS and CDR2 is YYNGEE. The chain's CDR3 is CASSGRGAASYNSPLHF. CDR3 in DNA: TGTGCCAGCAGCGGCCGCGGGGCCGCCTCGTATAATTCACCCCTCCACTTT. Full variable domain (missing parts from reference TRBV9 and TRBJ1-6): DSGVTQTPKHLITATGQRVTLRCSPRSGDLSVYWYQQSLDQGLQFLIQYYNGEERAKGNILERFSAQQFPDLHSELNLSSLELGDSALYFCASSGRGAASYNSPLHFGNGTRLTVT.

This clone was found many times. The rearrangement joins TRBV7-2 to TRBJ2-7, with 8 bases aligning to TRBD2. The CDR3 loop spans 14 amino acids. From germline, CDR1 is SGHTA and CDR2 FQGNSA. Germline trimming cut 8 bases from V and 11 bases from J; bases unmatched to any gene: 17. DNA for the CDR3: TGTGCCAGCGCGAGGGAAGCGGGAGAAGGATGGAAGTACTTC. It encodes CASAREAGEGWKYF.

This chain joins TRBV18 and TRBJ1-4; D unclear. Trimming removed 2 bases at V and 0 bases at J, with 4 bases between. This CDR3 has 14 residues. Germline assignment: CDR1 KGHSH and CDR2 LQKENI. CDR3 nucleotide sequence: TGTGCCAGCTCACCATTCTCAACTAATGAAAAACTGTTTTTT. It encodes CASSPFSTNEKLFF.

V is TRBV2 and J is TRBJ2-7; 10 nucleotides align to TRBD2. Trimming at V came to 4 bases and at J to 2 bases, leaving 11 bases not matched to a gene. The CDR3 is made up of 17 amino acids. Germline CDR1 reads SNHLY; CDR2 reads FYNNEI. CDR3 sequence (DNA): TGTGCCAGCAGTGCTCAATATGGAGCGGGAGGGACCTACGAGCAGTACTTC. Its translation is CASSAQYGAGGTYEQYF.

This clone was seen only once. The chain employs TRBV24-1 and TRBJ2-1; weak D call: TRBD2 (6 bases). The CDR3 consists of 17 residues. In germline, CDR1 is KGHDR, CDR2 SFDVKD. V shed 3 bases and J shed 6 bases, with 20 bases lying between them. CDR3 sequence reads: CATSDPKSHKEGNEQFF. CDR3 in DNA: TGTGCCACCAGTGATCCTAAGTCCCACAAGGAGGGCAATGAGCAGTTCTTC.

The genes are TRBV2 and TRBJ2-5; 10 nucleotides agree with TRBD2. The germline V gene encodes CDR1 SNHLY and CDR2 FYNNEI. CDR3 length equals 13 residues. After removal of 6 bases from V and 4 bases from J, the junction contained 2 bases not matched to a gene. CDR3 DNA: TGTGCCAGCAGGGCTAGCGGGAGAGAGACCCAGTACTTC. It yields the protein CASRASGRETQYF. The full variable domain, completed using reference TRBV2 and TRBJ2-5, is EPEVTQTPSHQVTQMGQEVILRCVPISNHLYFYWYRQILGQKVEFLVSFYNNEISEKSEIFDDQFSVERPDGSNFTLKIRSTKLEDSAMYFCASRASGRETQYFGPGTRLLVL.

The rearrangement links TRBV2 to TRBJ2-4; maybe TRBD2 (6 bases). Looked up from germline, CDR1 is SNHLY and CDR2 is FYNNEI. The CDR3 sequence is 15 residues long. V lost 6 bases, J lost 4 bases, and 16 bases lay in between. The CDR3 spells CASSLSSGLKNIQYF. As DNA, the CDR3 is TGTGCCAGCAGCCTCAGTAGCGGCTTGAAAAACATTCAGTACTTC.

V is TRBV19 and J is TRBJ1-2, with D perhaps matching TRBD1 (6 bases). Per germline, CDR1 LNHDA and CDR2 SQIVND (reference sequence). V lost 3 bases and J lost 6, with 20 bases in between. The CDR3 is 16 amino acids. The CDR3 coding sequence is TGTGCCAGTAGTATCGAGGGCAGGGGAAGAAGGGATGGCTACACCTTC. Translating gives CASSIEGRGRRDGYTF.

This clone was counted only a few times. The CDR3, as DNA: TGTGCCAGCAGCTTGCGAGGAGACAGTAACTATGGCTACACCTTC. Translation gives CASSLRGDSNYGYTF. V is TRBV5-5 and J is TRBJ1-2, with TRBD1 as a possible D gene (5 bases). V shed 1 base and J shed 1 base, with 11 bases lying between them. The CDR3 extends over 15 amino acids. Germline V gene lookup returns CDR1 SGHKS and CDR2 YYEKEE (reference sequence).

This clone was seen more than once but under ten times. The chain couples TRBV5-1 to TRBJ1-1; D possibly corresponds to TRBD1 (5 bases). CDR1 and CDR2 from the germline V gene are SGHRS and YFSETQ. CDR3 length: 14 amino acids. V dropped 0 bases and J dropped 5 bases, with 11 bases sitting between them. CDR3 bases: TGCGCCAGCAGCTTGGCCTCGGGGGGAACTGAAGCTTTCTTT. The encoded protein is CASSLASGGTEAFF.

The chain uses TRBV7-9 and TRBJ2-7; 11 nucleotides match TRBD1. The CDR3 extends over 16 amino acids. From germline, CDR1 is SEHNR and CDR2 FQNEAQ (reference sequence). V shed 3 bases and J 7 bases; nucleotides not matched to a gene: 11. The CDR3 reads CASSFGQGAIPGEQYF. The CDR3 DNA is TGTGCCAGCAGCTTTGGACAGGGGGCAATCCCGGGGGAGCAGTACTTC.

V and J are TRBV5-1 and TRBJ1-4; 8 bases match TRBD1. The junction had 0 bases not matched to a gene; V was cut back by 0 bases and J by 5 bases. Germline CDR1 and CDR2: SGHRS and YFSETQ. CDR3 length: 14 residues. CDR3 region: CASSLGTGNEKLFF. The CDR3 DNA sequence: TGCGCCAGCAGCTTGGGGACAGGGAATGAAAAACTGTTTTTT. Combining the CDR3 with reference TRBV5-1 and TRBJ1-4 gives the whole variable domain KAGVTQTPRYLIKTRGQQVTLSCSPISGHRSVSWYQQTPGQGLQFLFEYFSETQRNKGNFPGRFSGRQFSNSRSEMNVSTLELGDSALYLCASSLGTGNEKLFFGSGTQLSVL.